Each of the 13 T cell receptor beta chains below was sequenced from the same sample in a study of OX40 agonist ivuxolimab in advanced cancers. TCRdb keeps only in-frame clones here, not all; method: immunoSEQ multiplex PCR. Of roughly 64,000 clones listed, around 90% are singletons. Sequencing was performed on CD4+ or CD8+ T cells sorted from blood, taken in a trial of the OX40 agonist ivuxolimab. These receptors were taken from an adult with an advanced solid tumor such as melanoma, head and neck, liver or kidney cancer.

The chain uses TRBV4-1 and TRBJ2-1; 12 bases line up with TRBD1. CDR1 and CDR2 from the germline V gene are MGHRA and YSYEKL. Germline trimming cut 2 bases from V and 1 base from J; bases unmatched to any gene: 6. CDR3 length equals 18 residues. The DNA for the CDR3 is TGCGCCAGCAGCCAATCGGGACAGGGGGCAAAATCCTACAATGAGCAGTTCTTC. Translation gives CASSQSGQGAKSYNEQFF.

This chain uses TRBV6-5 with TRBJ1-5; D call uncertain. V shed 5 bases and J shed 0 bases, with 5 bases lying between them. CDR1 MNHEY and CDR2 SVGAGI come from the germline V gene. CDR3 length: 13 residues. CDR3 in amino acids: CASSQHSNQPQHF. Written as DNA, the CDR3 is TGTGCCAGCAGTCAACATAGCAATCAGCCCCAGCATTTT.

The chain links TRBV19 to TRBJ1-2, with a weak D call TRBD1 (6 bases). The ends were cut back, 8 bases at V and 1 base at J, with 20 bases in the middle. The CDR3 is 16 residues long. CDR1 LNHDA and CDR2 SQIVND come from the germline V gene (reference sequence). The CDR3 loop reads CASSRGHGQNNYGYTF. As DNA, the CDR3 is TGTGCCAGTTCTCGGGGGCACGGGCAAAATAACTATGGCTACACCTTC.

The chain recombines TRBV27 with TRBJ2-1; 15 bases fit TRBD2. Germline V gene sequence: CDR1 MNHEY, CDR2 SMNVEV (reference sequence). With 6 bases clipped from V and 14 bases from J, the junction kept 2 bases outside the gene matches. This CDR3 has 12 residues. CDR3 in DNA: TGTGCCAGCAGGTGGACTAGCGGGAGGGAGTTCTTC. Translated, it gives CASRWTSGREFF.

The CDR3 here is CASSLSPGPPYNEQFF. The CDR3, as DNA: TGTGCCAGCAGCTTATCCCCTGGACCACCCTACAATGAGCAGTTCTTC. The chain recombines TRBV11-3 with TRBJ2-1; unclear D gene. The germline V gene has CDR1 SGHNT and CDR2 YENEEA. CDR3 length: 16 amino acids. The V end was cut by 2 bases, the J end by 2 bases, with 13 bases between.

The rearrangement links TRBV28 to TRBJ2-3; D possibly uses TRBD1 or TRBD2 (6 bases each). This CDR3 region has 17 residues. The germline CDR1 and CDR2 sequences are MDHEN and SYDVKM. V was clipped by 6 bases and J by 2 bases, with 21 bases between them. CDR3 in amino acids: CASSPGPGAPNTDTQYF. CDR3 DNA sequence: TGTGCCAGCAGCCCCGGGCCGGGGGCCCCCAACACAGATACGCAGTATTTT.

The chain has TRBV7-9 and TRBJ2-7; no firm D call. CDR3 length: 16 residues. The germline V gene encodes CDR1 SEHNR and CDR2 FQNEAQ (reference sequence). V was trimmed by 8 bases and J by 0 bases, leaving 20 bases between them. The CDR3 loop reads CASSRTTGGYSYEQYF. In DNA form, the CDR3 reads TGTGCCAGCTCCCGCACGACTGGCGGATACTCCTACGAGCAGTACTTC.

The chain employs TRBV19 and TRBJ1-5, with 7 bases that match TRBD1. The CDR3 has 15 amino acids. Looked up from germline, CDR1 is LNHDA and CDR2 is SQIVND (reference sequence). V dropped 5 bases and J dropped 4; count of bases not matched to a gene: 8. The CDR3 sequence is CASSATTGQNQPQHF. DNA for the CDR3: TGTGCCAGTAGTGCGACGACAGGGCAGAATCAGCCCCAGCATTTT.

The genes are TRBV18 and TRBJ2-7; weak D call: TRBD2 (6 bases). Trimming took off 2 bases at V and 5 bases at J, with 16 bases between the two ends. Germline CDR1 reads KGHSH; CDR2 reads LQKENI. This CDR3 has 15 residues. CDR3 in amino acids: CASSPWPGEDDEQYF. CDR3 sequence (DNA): TGTGCCAGCTCACCATGGCCCGGGGAGGATGACGAGCAGTACTTC. Variable domain in full (rest from reference TRBV18 and TRBJ2-7): NAGVMQNPRHLVRRRGQEARLRCSPMKGHSHVYWYRQLPEEGLKFMVYLQKENIIDESGMPKERFSAEFPKEGPSILRIQQVVRGDSAAYFCASSPWPGEDDEQYFGPGTRLTVT.

V and J are TRBV27 and TRBJ1-6; no clear D gene. This CDR3 is 12 amino acids long. From germline, CDR1 is MNHEY and CDR2 SMNVEV (reference sequence). V lost 3 bases and J 7 bases, leaving 4 bases between the germline ends. Here the CDR3 DNA reads TGTGCCAGCAGTTTGTGGAATTCACCCCTCCACTTT. It yields the protein CASSLWNSPLHF.

The genes are TRBV14 and TRBJ2-1; unclear D gene. CDR1 and CDR2 from the germline V gene are SGHDN and FVKESK. The CDR3 extends over 11 amino acids. Trimming took 1 base from V and 6 from J, leaving 1 base between them. The CDR3 DNA reads TGTGCCAGCAGCCAAGTCAATGAGCAGTTCTTC. Amino acids: CASSQVNEQFF.

V is TRBV27 and J is TRBJ2-4; TRBD1 matches at 9 bases. From germline, CDR1 is MNHEY and CDR2 SMNVEV (reference sequence). Unmatched junction bases numbered 1, after V lost 7 bases and J lost 6 bases. The CDR3 runs 12 residues. This CDR3 is CASMDRGNIQYF. DNA of the CDR3: TGTGCCAGCATGGACAGGGGAAACATTCAGTACTTC.

The rearrangement joins TRBV15 to TRBJ2-1, with D unresolved. Looked up from germline, CDR1 is LNHNV and CDR2 is YYDKDF (reference sequence). The V and J ends lost 0 bases and 3 bases respectively, with 15 bases between them. This CDR3 is 17 amino acids long. CDR3 protein: CATSRDQLGGSYNEQFF. The CDR3 bases are TGTGCCACCAGCAGAGATCAGCTAGGCGGTAGCTACAATGAGCAGTTCTTC.